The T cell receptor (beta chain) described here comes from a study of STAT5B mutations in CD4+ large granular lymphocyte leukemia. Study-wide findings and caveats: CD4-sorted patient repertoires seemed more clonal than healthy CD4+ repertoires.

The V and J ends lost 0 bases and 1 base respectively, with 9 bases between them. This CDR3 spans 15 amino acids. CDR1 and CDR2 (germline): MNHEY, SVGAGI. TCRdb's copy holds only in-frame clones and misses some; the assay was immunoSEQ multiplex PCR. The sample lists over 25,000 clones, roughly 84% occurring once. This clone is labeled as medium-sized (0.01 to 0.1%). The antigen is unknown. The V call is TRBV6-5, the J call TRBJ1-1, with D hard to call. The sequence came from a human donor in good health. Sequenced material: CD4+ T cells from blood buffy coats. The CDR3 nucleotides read TGTGCCAGCAGTTACTCTGGGCGGGCGAACACTGAAGCTTTCTTT. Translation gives CASSYSGRANTEAFF.